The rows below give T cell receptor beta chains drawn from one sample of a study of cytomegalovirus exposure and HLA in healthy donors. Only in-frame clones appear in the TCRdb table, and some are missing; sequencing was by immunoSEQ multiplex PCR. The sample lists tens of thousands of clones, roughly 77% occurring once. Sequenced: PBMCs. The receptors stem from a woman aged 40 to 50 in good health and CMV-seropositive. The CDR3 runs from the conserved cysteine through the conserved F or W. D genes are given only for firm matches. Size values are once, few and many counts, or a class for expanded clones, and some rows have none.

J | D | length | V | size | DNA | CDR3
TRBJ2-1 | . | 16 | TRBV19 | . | TGTGCCAGTAGTACTCAGGGGCGAAGCTCCTACAATGAGCAGTTCTTC | CASSTQGRSSYNEQFF
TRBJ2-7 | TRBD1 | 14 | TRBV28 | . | TGTGCCAGCGGCCCACAGGGGGCGGCCTACGAGCAGTACTTC | CASGPQGAAYEQYF
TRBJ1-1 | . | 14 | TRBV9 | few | TGTGCCAGCAGCCTGCGGACAGAGAACACTGAAGCTTTCTTT | CASSLRTENTEAFF
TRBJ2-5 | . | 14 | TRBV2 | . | TGTGCCAGCAGAAGGCCCACTAGTCAAGAGACCCAGTACTTC | CASRRPTSQETQYF
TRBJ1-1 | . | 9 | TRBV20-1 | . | TGCAGTGCGCGAACTGAAGCTTTCTTT | CSARTEAFF
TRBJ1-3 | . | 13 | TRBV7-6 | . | TGTGCCAGCAGCCCTCTCGTCGGAAACACCATATATTTT | CASSPLVGNTIYF
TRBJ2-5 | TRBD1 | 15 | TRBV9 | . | TGTGCCAGCAGCGTAGGGGGACAGCCCCAAGAGACCCAGTACTTC | CASSVGGQPQETQYF
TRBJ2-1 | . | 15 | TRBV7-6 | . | TGTGCCAGCAGCCTACGTGGCGGCACCTACAATGAGCAGTTCTTC | CASSLRGGTYNEQFF
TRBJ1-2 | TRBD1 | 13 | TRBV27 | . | TGTGCCAGCAGTCTACAGGGGTCCTATGGCTACACCTTC | CASSLQGSYGYTF
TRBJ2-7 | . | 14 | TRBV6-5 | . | TGTGCCAGCAGTCCCCTCCTGGCAACCTACGAGCAGTACTTC | CASSPLLATYEQYF
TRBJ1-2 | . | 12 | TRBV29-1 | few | TGCAGCGTTGTCTGGGAGGGCTATGGCTACACCTTC | CSVVWEGYGYTF
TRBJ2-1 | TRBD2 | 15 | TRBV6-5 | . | TGTGCCAGCAGTGTCGGGACTAGCGGGAGCAATGAGCAGTTCTTC | CASSVGTSGSNEQFF
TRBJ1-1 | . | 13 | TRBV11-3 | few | TGTGCCAGCAGCTGGGCGACCTCAACAGAAGCTTTCTTT | CASSWATSTEAFF
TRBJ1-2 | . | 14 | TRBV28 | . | TGTGCCAGCAGTCTAGAGCTACCAGTCTATGGCTACACCTTC | CASSLELPVYGYTF
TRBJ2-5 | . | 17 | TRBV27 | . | TGTGCCAGCAAAGATCGGACTCAAAGGACCGAAGGGAAGACCCAGTACTTC | CASKDRTQRTEGKTQYF
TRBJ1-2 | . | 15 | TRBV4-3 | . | TGCGCCAGCAGCCAAGATTGGGGCAACGCCTATGGCTACACCTTC | CASSQDWGNAYGYTF
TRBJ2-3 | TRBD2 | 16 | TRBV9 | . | TGTGCCAGCAGACCGTGGCGGGGGGGAACCACAGATACGCAGTATTTT | CASRPWRGGTTDTQYF
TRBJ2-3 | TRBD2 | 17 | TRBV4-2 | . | TGTGCCAGCAGCCAAGATGGAGCGGGAGGAGGCACAGATACGCAGTATTTT | CASSQDGAGGGTDTQYF
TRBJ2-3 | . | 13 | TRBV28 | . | TGTGCCAGCAGTTTATTAAGAGCAGATACGCAGTATTTT | CASSLLRADTQYF
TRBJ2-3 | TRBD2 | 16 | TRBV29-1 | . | TGCAGCGTTGAACGGGGACTAGCGGGGGGGACAGATACGCAGTATTTT | CSVERGLAGGTDTQYF
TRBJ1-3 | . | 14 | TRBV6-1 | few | TGTGCCACCGCAGGTATCTCGTCTGGAAACACCATATATTTT | CATAGISSGNTIYF
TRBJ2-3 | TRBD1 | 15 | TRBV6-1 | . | TGTGCCAGCAGTCCCCCGACAGGGAGCACAGATACGCAGTATTTT | CASSPPTGSTDTQYF
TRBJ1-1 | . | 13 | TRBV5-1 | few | TGCGCCAGCGCTAAGACAGTGAACACTGAAGCTTTCTTT | CASAKTVNTEAFF
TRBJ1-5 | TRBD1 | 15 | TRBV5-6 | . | TGTGCCAGCAGCTTTTATGGACAGGAACTTCAGCCCCAGCATTTT | CASSFYGQELQPQHF
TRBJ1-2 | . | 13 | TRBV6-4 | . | TGTGCCAGCAGCTTTGGGCCAGGCAATGGCTACACCTTC | CASSFGPGNGYTF
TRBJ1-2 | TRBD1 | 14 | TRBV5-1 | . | TGCGCCAGCAGCAAGGGACAGGGAGTCGTCGGCTACACCTTC | CASSKGQGVVGYTF
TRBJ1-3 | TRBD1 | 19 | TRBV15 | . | TGTGCCACCAGCAGAGATCTCCGACAGGGATCCTTTTCTGGAAACACCATATATTTT | CATSRDLRQGSFSGNTIYF
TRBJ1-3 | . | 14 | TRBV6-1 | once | TGTGCCCGCAGTGAACCTATAACTGGAAACACCATATATTTT | CARSEPITGNTIYF
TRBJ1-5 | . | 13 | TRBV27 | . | TGTGCCAGCAGTTTCTCCCCTAATCAGCCCCAGCATTTT | CASSFSPNQPQHF
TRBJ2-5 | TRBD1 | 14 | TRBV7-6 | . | TGTGCCAGCACTATGACAGGGTATGGGGAGACCCAGTACTTC | CASTMTGYGETQYF
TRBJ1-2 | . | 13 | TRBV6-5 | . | TGTGCCAGCAGTTCCAGGGATCTCTATGGCTACACCTTC | CASSSRDLYGYTF
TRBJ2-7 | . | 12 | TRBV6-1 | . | TGTGCCAGCAGTGTGGTGGGAGACGAGCAGTACTTC | CASSVVGDEQYF
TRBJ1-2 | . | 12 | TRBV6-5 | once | TGTGCCAGCAGTTCCCCGGGGGTTGGCTACACCTTC | CASSSPGVGYTF
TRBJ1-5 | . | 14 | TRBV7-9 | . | TGTGCCAGCAGCTTCGGAGGTCCTGCCCGGCCCCAGCATTTT | CASSFGGPARPQHF
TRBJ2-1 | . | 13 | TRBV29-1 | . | TGCAGCGTTGAAGGGCGGGCCGGCTGGGAGCAGTTCTTC | CSVEGRAGWEQFF
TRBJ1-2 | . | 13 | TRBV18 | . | TGTGCCAGCTCACGGGACATAGACTATGGCTACACCTTC | CASSRDIDYGYTF
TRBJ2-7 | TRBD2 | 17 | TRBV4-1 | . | TGCGCCAGCAGCCAAGAGCAGCCTAGCGGGGGTTCCTACGAGCAGTACTTC | CASSQEQPSGGSYEQYF
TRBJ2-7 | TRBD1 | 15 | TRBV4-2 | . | TGTGCCAGCAGCCAAGAGGACGGGACAGGCTACGAGCAGTACTTC | CASSQEDGTGYEQYF
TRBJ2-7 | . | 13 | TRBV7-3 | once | TGTGCCAGCAGCTTCGATCCTACGGGCGAGCAGTACTTC | CASSFDPTGEQYF
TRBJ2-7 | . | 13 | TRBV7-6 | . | TGTGCCAGCAGCCCCTACCCACTTTACGAGCAGTACTTC | CASSPYPLYEQYF
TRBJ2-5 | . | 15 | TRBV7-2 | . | TGTGCCAGCAGCTTAGCGGGGGGGCCTACAGAGACCCAGTACTTC | CASSLAGGPTETQYF
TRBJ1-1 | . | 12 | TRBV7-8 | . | TGTGCCAGCAGCTTACGCAGCGGGGGAGCTTTCTTT | CASSLRSGGAFF
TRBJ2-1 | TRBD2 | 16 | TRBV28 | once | TGTGCCAGCAGTTTACTGCGGGAGAGCTCCTACAATGAGCAGTTCTTC | CASSLLRESSYNEQFF
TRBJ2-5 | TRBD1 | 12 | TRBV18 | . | TGTGCCAGCTCACCGGACAGGGGTGGGCAGTACTTC | CASSPDRGGQYF
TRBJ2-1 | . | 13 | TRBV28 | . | TGTGCCAGCGGCTGGAGCTCCTACAATGAGCAGTTCTTC | CASGWSSYNEQFF
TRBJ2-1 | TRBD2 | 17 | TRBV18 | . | TGTGCCAGCTCACCATGGACTAGCGGGAGGGCTGGTAATGAGCAGTTCTTC | CASSPWTSGRAGNEQFF
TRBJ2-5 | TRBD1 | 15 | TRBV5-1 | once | TGCGCCAGCAGCAGAACAGGGGGGTTAGGGGAGACCCAGTACTTC | CASSRTGGLGETQYF
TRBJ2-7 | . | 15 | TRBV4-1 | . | TGCGCCAGCAGCCTTTCCGGCGGGGAAGGATACGAGCAGTACTTC | CASSLSGGEGYEQYF
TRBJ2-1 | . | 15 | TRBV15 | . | TGTGCCACCAGCCCCCCTGAGCGGGTGGTCGATGAGCAGTTCTTC | CATSPPERVVDEQFF
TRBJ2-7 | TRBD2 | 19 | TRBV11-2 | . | TGTGCCAGCAGCTTAGCCACCGGGGGGACTAGCGGGAGTTATCACGAGCAGTACTTC | CASSLATGGTSGSYHEQYF
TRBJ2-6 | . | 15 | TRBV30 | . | TGTGCCTGGAGTGTACGCGGGTATGGGGCCAACGTCCTGACTTTC | CAWSVRGYGANVLTF
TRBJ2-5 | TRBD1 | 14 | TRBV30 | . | TGTGCCTGGAGCGCCGGGACAGGGACCTACGGGCAGTACTTC | CAWSAGTGTYGQYF